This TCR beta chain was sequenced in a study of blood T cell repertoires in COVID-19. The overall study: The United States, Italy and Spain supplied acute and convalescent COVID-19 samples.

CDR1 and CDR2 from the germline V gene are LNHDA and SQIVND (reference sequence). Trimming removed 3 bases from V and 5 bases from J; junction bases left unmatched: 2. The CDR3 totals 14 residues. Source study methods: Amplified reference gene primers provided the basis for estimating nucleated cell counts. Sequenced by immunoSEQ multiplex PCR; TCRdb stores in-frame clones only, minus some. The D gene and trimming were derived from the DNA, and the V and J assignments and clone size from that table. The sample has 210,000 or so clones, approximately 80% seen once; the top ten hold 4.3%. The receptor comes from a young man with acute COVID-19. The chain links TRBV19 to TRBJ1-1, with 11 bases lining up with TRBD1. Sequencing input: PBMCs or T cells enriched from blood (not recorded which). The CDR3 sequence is CASSMDRGRTEAFF. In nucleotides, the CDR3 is TGTGCCAGTAGTATGGACAGGGGGCGTACTGAAGCTTTCTTT.